These 21 T cell receptor beta chains came from one sample sequenced in a study of sequential checkpoint blockade in melanoma. Assay: immunoSEQ multiplex PCR; the TCRdb copy retains only in-frame clones and omits some. The sample holds 12,000 or so clones, approximately 30% seen once. Treatment of the sample: randomized to nivolumab then ipilimumab (arm A) or the reverse (arm B). The sample in question was tumor tissue (inferred from file names), obtained from a patient given nivolumab and ipilimumab in sequence. The source is a human donor with melanoma.

The rearrangement joins TRBV6-8 to TRBJ1-1; D gene ambiguous. The CDR3 is 14 amino acids. V was trimmed by 4 bases and J by 2 bases, leaving 11 bases between them. Looked up from germline, CDR1 is MNHGY and CDR2 is SAAAGT. The CDR3 reads CASSSNRRNTEAFF. The CDR3 DNA sequence: TGTGCCAGCAGTTCAAATCGAAGAAACACTGAAGCTTTCTTT.

This clone was counted between two and nine times. The chain links TRBV11-3 to TRBJ2-7; the D gene is possibly TRBD1 (5 bases). Per the germline V gene, CDR1 is SGHNT and CDR2 is YENEEA. Trimming left V 1 base short and J 2 bases short, with 9 bases between. The CDR3 has 14 residues. The CDR3, as DNA: TGTGCCAGCAGCTTAGGGGGCAGTCCCTACGAGCAGTACTTC. It codes for CASSLGGSPYEQYF.

The chain recombines TRBV9 with TRBJ2-1; TRBD2 matches 11 bases. The CDR3 has 19 amino acids. V shed 5 bases, J shed 3 bases, and the junction held 16 bases outside the gene matches. Germline lookup yields CDR1 SGDLS and CDR2 YYNGEE. In DNA form, the CDR3 reads TGTGCCAGCAGTGCCCCCTTTTTGCTAGCGGGGGGCCGCTACAATGAGCAGTTCTTC. Translating it yields CASSAPFLLAGGRYNEQFF.

The sample holds a few counts of this clone. The genes are TRBV6-8 and TRBJ2-3; D gene ambiguous. With 10 bases removed from V and 6 bases from J, the gap between germline ends came to 14 bases. The CDR3 loop spans 12 amino acids. Germline assignment: CDR1 MNHGY and CDR2 SAAAGT. In nucleotides, the CDR3 is TGTGCCATCGGACCCCTCTGGGATACGCAGTATTTT. Residues: CAIGPLWDTQYF.

The chain uses TRBV19 and TRBJ1-5; 7 bases map to TRBD1. In germline, CDR1 is LNHDA, CDR2 SQIVND (reference sequence). The CDR3 consists of 15 residues. Germline trimming cut 5 bases from V and 7 bases from J; bases unmatched to any gene: 11. CDR3 region: CASSLARDRGQPQHF. CDR3 sequence (DNA): TGTGCCAGTAGTTTGGCCCGGGACAGAGGACAGCCCCAGCATTTT.

The chain uses TRBV5-1 and TRBJ1-1; D gene unclear. There are 15 residues in the CDR3. V was trimmed by 0 bases and J by 3 bases, leaving 12 bases between them. Germline CDR1 reads SGHRS; CDR2 reads YFSETQ. The CDR3 reads CASSLEVGLDTEAFF. The CDR3 bases are TGCGCCAGCAGCTTGGAGGTCGGGTTGGACACTGAAGCTTTCTTT.

This clone has at least ten counts. The gene calls are TRBV28 and TRBJ2-5; 11 bases are shared with TRBD1. The CDR3 sequence is 17 residues long. With 5 bases clipped from V and 4 bases from J, the junction kept 12 bases outside the gene matches. Germline values: CDR1 MDHEN, CDR2 SYDVKM. CDR3 nucleotides: TGTGCCAGCAGTACCGGGACAGGGGGAGATGAAGTAGAGACCCAGTACTTC. Translation: CASSTGTGGDEVETQYF.

In this sample, this clone turned up many times. The chain joins TRBV6-8 to TRBJ2-1; TRBD1 matches at 8 bases. This CDR3 contains 17 residues. Per germline, CDR1 MNHGY and CDR2 SAAAGT. The J segment lost 3 bases and the V segment lost 8 bases, leaving 15 bases of the junction unmatched. The CDR3, as DNA: TGTGCCAGCCAGGGGGCTTCTCTCAAATCGATCTACAATGAGCAGTTCTTC. It encodes CASQGASLKSIYNEQFF.

This chain connects TRBV6-8 to TRBJ1-1, with 7 bases that match TRBD1. Germline assignment: CDR1 MNHGY and CDR2 SAAAGT. The CDR3 runs to 12 residues. J was trimmed by 8 bases and V by 1 base; bases with no gene match: 1. The CDR3: CASSYLGQEAFF. The CDR3 bases are TGTGCCAGCAGTTACTTGGGACAGGAAGCTTTCTTT.

This clone is deemed medium-sized. The chain couples TRBV12-5 to TRBJ1-3; D is ambiguous. From germline, CDR1 is LGHNT and CDR2 FRNRAP. The CDR3 runs to 14 residues. This CDR3 reads CASKPLGSGNTIYF. DNA of the CDR3: TGTGCCAGCAAACCCCTGGGCTCTGGAAACACCATATATTTT.

This clone showed up many times. This chain joins TRBV11-3 and TRBJ1-5, with TRBD1 identical over 9 bases. Germline-derived CDR1 and CDR2 are SGHNT and YENEEA. The CDR3 is made up of 14 amino acids. The V segment lost 5 bases and the J segment 7 bases; nucleotides outside the gene matches: 6. The CDR3 DNA sequence: TGTGCCAGCAGCAGGACAGGGGACGGACAGCCCCAGCATTTT. It codes for CASSRTGDGQPQHF. Together with reference TRBV11-3 and TRBJ1-5, the CDR3 gives the full variable domain: EAGVVQSPRYKIIEKKQPVAFWCNPISGHNTLYWYLQNLGQGPELLIRYENEEAVDDSQLPKDRFSAERLKGVDSTLKIQPAELGDSAVYLCASSRTGDGQPQHFGDGTRLSIL.

This clone was counted a single time. J is TRBJ2-3 and V is TRBV28, with 9 bases fitting TRBD2. Germline V gene lookup returns CDR1 MDHEN and CDR2 SYDVKM. After removal of 6 bases from V and 0 bases from J, the junction contained 7 bases not matched to a gene. This CDR3 contains 16 residues. The chain's CDR3 is CASRQTSGDSTDTQYF. Written as DNA, the CDR3 is TGTGCCAGCAGGCAGACTAGCGGAGATAGCACAGATACGCAGTATTTT.

This clone turned up a few times. The V call is TRBV6-8, the J call TRBJ2-1; a weak D match, TRBD2 (6 bases). Trimming shortened V by 7 bases and J by 15 bases, and 28 bases separated the two germline ends. CDR1 MNHGY and CDR2 SAAAGT come from the germline V gene. The length of the CDR3 is 15 residues. The DNA of the CDR3 is TGTGCCAGCACCCTATCCCCTCATCCGGGACTGCAATGGTTCTTC. Translation gives CASTLSPHPGLQWFF.

This clone occurred a few times. The rearrangement links TRBV11-3 to TRBJ1-3; TRBD1 matches 9 bases. J lost 0 bases, V lost 4 bases, and 10 bases had no gene match. The CDR3 contains 18 residues. In germline, CDR1 is SGHNT, CDR2 YENEEA. The CDR3 DNA reads as TGTGCCAGCAGCTCGGGACAGGGACTGCCGAGCTCTGGAAACACCATATATTTT. Its protein is CASSSGQGLPSSGNTIYF. Full variable domain (rest looked up from reference TRBV11-3 and TRBJ1-3): EAGVVQSPRYKIIEKKQPVAFWCNPISGHNTLYWYLQNLGQGPELLIRYENEEAVDDSQLPKDRFSAERLKGVDSTLKIQPAELGDSAVYLCASSSGQGLPSSGNTIYFGEGSWLTVV.

This clone has only a few counts. The genes are TRBV30 and TRBJ1-2; D not resolved. Germline assignment: CDR1 GTSNPN and CDR2 SVGIG (reference sequence). The CDR3 runs 14 residues. Trimming cost V 4 bases and J 0 bases, with 12 bases left between them. In nucleotides, the CDR3 is TGTGCCTGGAAGGTTGAAAGAACTAACTATGGCTACACCTTC. Translation gives CAWKVERTNYGYTF.

This clone was detected only a few times. The gene calls are TRBV10-3 and TRBJ1-2, with 7 bases aligning to TRBD1. Germline assignment: CDR1 ENHRY and CDR2 SYGVKD. With 4 bases clipped from V and 8 bases from J, the junction kept 4 bases outside the gene matches. The CDR3 spans 12 residues. CDR3 sequence: CAISGNRGGYTF. In DNA, the CDR3 is TGTGCCATCAGTGGAAACAGGGGAGGCTACACCTTC.

A few counts support this clone. The chain recombines TRBV23-1 with TRBJ1-4; D is perhaps TRBD1 (5 bases). TRBV23-1 is noted as an ORF with a role that remains uncertain. Between the trimmed V and J ends, which lost 0 bases and 8 bases, there was a span of 13 bases. The CDR3 is 15 residues long. The CDR3, as DNA: TGCGCCAGCAGTCAATCAAGCAGGGTAGGCGAAAAACTGTTTTTT. Translated, it gives CASSQSSRVGEKLFF.

The sample holds many counts of this clone. The chain has TRBV9 and TRBJ2-3, with D perhaps matching TRBD1 (7 bases). The CDR3 is 15 residues long. CDR1 and CDR2 from the germline V gene are SGDLS and YYNGEE. The V gene lost 0 bases and the J gene lost 6 bases, with 14 bases spanning the gap. Here the CDR3 reads CASSVGGRGADTQYF. The CDR3 region has the DNA TGTGCCAGCAGCGTAGGTGGCAGGGGGGCTGATACGCAGTATTTT.

The chain links TRBV19 to TRBJ2-1, with 7 bases aligning to TRBD2. The ends lost 4 bases at V and 4 bases at J; junction bases unmatched: 7. This CDR3 spans 15 amino acids. Germline-derived CDR1 and CDR2 are LNHDA and SQIVND (reference sequence). CDR3 sequence: CASSSNPGGYNEQFF. The CDR3 nucleotides are TGTGCCAGTAGTAGCAACCCGGGGGGATACAATGAGCAGTTCTTC.

This clone was observed a few times. The chain carries TRBV12-5 and TRBJ2-3, with 7 bases lining up with TRBD2. J gave up 3 bases and V 2 bases, and 8 bases lay outside the gene matches. Germline values: CDR1 LGHNT, CDR2 FRNRAP. The CDR3 contains 16 residues. The CDR3 spells CASGLTQTSVTDTQYF. CDR3 nucleotide sequence: TGTGCTAGTGGTTTGACCCAAACTAGCGTGACAGATACGCAGTATTTT. The full variable domain, with the rest looked up from reference TRBV12-5 and TRBJ2-3, is DARVTQTPRHKVTEMGQEVTMRCQPILGHNTVFWYRQTMMQGLELLAYFRNRAPLDDSGMPKDRFSAEMPDATLATLKIQPSEPRDSAVYFCASGLTQTSVTDTQYFGPGTRLTVL.

This clone occurred many times. The V gene is TRBV9, the J gene TRBJ2-5; D may match TRBD1 or TRBD2 (5 bases each). Germline CDR1 and CDR2: SGDLS and YYNGEE. There are 14 residues in the CDR3. Trimming removed 5 bases from V and 5 bases from J, with 16 bases in between. In DNA form, the CDR3 reads TGTGCCAGCAGTTCGAAATCCAGGGACGAGACCCAGTACTTC. Its translation is CASSSKSRDETQYF.